The present entry profiles one TCR beta chain with its context. The CDR3 totals 17 residues. Germline loops: CDR1 MNHNS, CDR2 SASEGT. With 3 bases clipped from V and 7 bases from J, the junction kept 14 bases outside the gene matches. This sample was taken from a study of control samples from healthy donors and cancer patients. This table comes from immunoSEQ multiplex PCR, and its TCRdb copy is limited to in-frame clones, with some not included. This table holds over 100,000 clones, 90% found once. The sequenced sample consisted of blood. The sequence came from a man aged 40-49 years in good health. The chain couples TRBV6-1 to TRBJ2-1; 8 bases align to TRBD1. The CDR3 nucleotides read TGTGCCAGCAGTGAGAGTCAGGGGCAGGGGGCTTGGAATGAGCAGTTCTTC. As protein: CASSESQGQGAWNEQFF.